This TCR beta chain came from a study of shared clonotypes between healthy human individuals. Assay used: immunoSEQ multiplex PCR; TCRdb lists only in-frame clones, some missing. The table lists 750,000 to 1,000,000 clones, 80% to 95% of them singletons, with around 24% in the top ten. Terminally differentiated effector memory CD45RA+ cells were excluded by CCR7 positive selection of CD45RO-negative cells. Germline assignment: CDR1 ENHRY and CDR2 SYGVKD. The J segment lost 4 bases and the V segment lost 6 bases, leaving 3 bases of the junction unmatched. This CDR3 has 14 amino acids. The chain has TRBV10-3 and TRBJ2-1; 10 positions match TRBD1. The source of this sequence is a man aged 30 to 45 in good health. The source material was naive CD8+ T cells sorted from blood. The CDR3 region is CAISGTGVYNEQFF. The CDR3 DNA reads TGTGCCATCAGCGGGACAGGGGTATACAATGAGCAGTTCTTC.